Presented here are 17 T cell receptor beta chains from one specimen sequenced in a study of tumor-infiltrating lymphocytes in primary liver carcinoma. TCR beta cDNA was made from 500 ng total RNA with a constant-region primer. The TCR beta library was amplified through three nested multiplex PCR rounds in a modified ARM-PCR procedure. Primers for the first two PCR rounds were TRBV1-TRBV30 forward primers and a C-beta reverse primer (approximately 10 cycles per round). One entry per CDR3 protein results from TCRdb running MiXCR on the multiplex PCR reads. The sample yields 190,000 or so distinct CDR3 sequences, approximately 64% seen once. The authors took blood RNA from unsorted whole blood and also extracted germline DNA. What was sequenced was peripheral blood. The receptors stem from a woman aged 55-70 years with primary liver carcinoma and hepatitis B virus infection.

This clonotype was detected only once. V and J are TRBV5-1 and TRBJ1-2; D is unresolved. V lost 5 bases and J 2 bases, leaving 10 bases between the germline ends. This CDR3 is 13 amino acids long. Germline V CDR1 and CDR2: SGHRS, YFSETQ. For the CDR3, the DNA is TGCGCCAGCAGACCGACATGGAACTATGGCTACACCTTC. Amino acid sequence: CASRPTWNYGYTF.

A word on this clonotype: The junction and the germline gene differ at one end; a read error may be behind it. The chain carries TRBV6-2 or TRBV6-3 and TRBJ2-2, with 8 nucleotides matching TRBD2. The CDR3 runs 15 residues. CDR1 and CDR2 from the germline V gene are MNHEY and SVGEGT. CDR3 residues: CASNYSTGGPGELFF. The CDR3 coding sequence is TGTGCCAGCAATTACTCGACGGGAGGGCCCGGGGAGCTGTTTTTT.

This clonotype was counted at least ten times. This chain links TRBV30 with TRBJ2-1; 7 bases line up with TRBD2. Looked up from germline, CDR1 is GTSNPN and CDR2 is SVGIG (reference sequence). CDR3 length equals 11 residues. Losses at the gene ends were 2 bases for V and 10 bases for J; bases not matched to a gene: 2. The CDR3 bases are TGTGCCTGGAGTTGGCGGGGGGAGCAGTTCTTC. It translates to CAWSWRGEQFF.

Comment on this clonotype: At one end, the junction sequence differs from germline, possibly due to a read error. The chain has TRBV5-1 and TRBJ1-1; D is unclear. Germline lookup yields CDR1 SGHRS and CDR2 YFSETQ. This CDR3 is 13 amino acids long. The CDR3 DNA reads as TGCGCCAGCGGCTTGGGAACAGCAAATGAAGCTTTCTTT. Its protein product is CASGLGTANEAFF.

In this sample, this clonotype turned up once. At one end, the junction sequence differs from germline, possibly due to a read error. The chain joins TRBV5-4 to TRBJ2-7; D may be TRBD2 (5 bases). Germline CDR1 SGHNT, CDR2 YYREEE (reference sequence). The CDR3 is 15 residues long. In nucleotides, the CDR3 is TGTGCCAGTAGCTTGACTGGCTGGAGGAGGTACGAGCAGTACTTC. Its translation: CASSLTGWRRYEQYF.

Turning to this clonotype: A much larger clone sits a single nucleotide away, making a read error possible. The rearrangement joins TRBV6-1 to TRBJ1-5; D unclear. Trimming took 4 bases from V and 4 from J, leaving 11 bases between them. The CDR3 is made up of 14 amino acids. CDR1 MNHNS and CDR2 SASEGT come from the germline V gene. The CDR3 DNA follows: TGTGCCAGCAGTGCGGGCCAGCCAAATCAGCCCCAGCATTTT. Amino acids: CASSAGQPNQPQHF.

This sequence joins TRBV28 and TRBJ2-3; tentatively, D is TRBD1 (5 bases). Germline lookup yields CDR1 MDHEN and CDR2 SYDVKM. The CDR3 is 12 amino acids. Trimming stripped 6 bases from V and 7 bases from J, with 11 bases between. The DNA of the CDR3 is TGTGCCAGCAGCCTAGACAGTTATACGCAGTATTTT. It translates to CASSLDSYTQYF. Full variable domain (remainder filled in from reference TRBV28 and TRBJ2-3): DVKVTQSSRYLVKRTGEKVFLECVQDMDHENMFWYRQDPGLGLRLIYFSYDVKMKEKGDIPEGYSVSREKKERFSLILESASTNQTSMYLCASSLDSYTQYFGPGTRLTVL.

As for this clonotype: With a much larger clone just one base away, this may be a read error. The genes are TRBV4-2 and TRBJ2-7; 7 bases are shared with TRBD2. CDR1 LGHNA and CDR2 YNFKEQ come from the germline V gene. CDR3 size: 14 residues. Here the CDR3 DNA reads TGTGCCAGCATCCAAATGCTGGGGGGGTACGAGCAGTACTTC. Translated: CASIQMLGGYEQYF.

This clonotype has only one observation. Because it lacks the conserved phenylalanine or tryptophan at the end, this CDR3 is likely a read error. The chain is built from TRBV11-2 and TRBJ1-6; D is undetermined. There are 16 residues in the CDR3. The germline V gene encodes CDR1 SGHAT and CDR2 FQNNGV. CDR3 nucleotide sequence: TGTGCCAGCAGCTTAGGGGCAGCCCCCTATAATTCATCCCTCCACGTT. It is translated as CASSLGAAPYNSSLHV.

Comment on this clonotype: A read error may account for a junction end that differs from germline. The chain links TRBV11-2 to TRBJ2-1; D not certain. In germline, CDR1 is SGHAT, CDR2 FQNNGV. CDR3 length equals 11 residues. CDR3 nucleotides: TGTTCCAGCAGCTTAGACGCGTCCCCGTTCTTC. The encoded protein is CSSSLDASPFF.

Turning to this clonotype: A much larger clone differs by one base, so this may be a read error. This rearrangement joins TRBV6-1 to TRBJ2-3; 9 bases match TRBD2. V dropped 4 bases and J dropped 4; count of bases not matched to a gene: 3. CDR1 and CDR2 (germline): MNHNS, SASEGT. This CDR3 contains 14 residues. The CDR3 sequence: CASSGLAVADTQYF. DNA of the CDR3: TGTGCCAGCAGTGGACTAGCGGTAGCAGATACGCAGTATTTT.

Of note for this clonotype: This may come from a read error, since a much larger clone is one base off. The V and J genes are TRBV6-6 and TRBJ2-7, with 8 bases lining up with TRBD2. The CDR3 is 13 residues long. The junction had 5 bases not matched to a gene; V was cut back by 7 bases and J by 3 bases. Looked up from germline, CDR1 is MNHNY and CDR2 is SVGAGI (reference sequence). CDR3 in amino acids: CASNGAGGYEQYF. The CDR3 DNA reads TGTGCCAGCAACGGGGCGGGGGGCTACGAGCAGTACTTC.

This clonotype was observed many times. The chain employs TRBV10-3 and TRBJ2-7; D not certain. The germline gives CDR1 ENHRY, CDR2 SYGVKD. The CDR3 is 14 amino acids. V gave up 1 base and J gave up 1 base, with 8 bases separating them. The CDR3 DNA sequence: TGTGCCATCAGTGAGTTACAGCAGTCCTACGAGCAGTACTTC. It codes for CAISELQQSYEQYF.

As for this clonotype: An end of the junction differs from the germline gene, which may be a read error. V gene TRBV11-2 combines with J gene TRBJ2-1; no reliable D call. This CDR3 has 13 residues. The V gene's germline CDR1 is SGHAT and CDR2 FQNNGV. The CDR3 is CASSVEFSVEQFF. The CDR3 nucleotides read TGTGCCAGCAGCGTAGAATTTTCTGTTGAGCAGTTCTTC.

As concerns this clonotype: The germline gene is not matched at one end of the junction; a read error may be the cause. The CDR3 loop reads CASRLEWGPNNSPLHF. CDR3 sequence (DNA): TGTGCCAGCAGGTTAGAGTGGGGGCCGAATAATTCACCCCTCCACTTT. J is TRBJ1-6 and V is TRBV11-2; TRBD1 might be the D (6 bases). The CDR3 has 16 residues. Germline values: CDR1 SGHAT, CDR2 FQNNGV.

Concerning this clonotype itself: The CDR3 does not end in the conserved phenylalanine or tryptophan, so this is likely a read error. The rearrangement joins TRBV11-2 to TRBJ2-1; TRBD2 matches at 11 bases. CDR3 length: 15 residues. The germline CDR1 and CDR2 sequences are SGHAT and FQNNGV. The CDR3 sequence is CVSSPGLAGYNEQFL. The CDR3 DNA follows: TGTGTCAGCAGCCCCGGACTAGCGGGCTACAATGAGCAGTTCCTC.

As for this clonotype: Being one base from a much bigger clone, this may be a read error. CDR3 bases: TGTGCCACCGTTCCAGCGGGCGATGGCTATAGCTACACCTTC. This translates into CATVPAGDGYSYTF. The gene calls are TRBV12-3 or TRBV12-4 and TRBJ1-2, with unresolved D. There are 14 residues in the CDR3.